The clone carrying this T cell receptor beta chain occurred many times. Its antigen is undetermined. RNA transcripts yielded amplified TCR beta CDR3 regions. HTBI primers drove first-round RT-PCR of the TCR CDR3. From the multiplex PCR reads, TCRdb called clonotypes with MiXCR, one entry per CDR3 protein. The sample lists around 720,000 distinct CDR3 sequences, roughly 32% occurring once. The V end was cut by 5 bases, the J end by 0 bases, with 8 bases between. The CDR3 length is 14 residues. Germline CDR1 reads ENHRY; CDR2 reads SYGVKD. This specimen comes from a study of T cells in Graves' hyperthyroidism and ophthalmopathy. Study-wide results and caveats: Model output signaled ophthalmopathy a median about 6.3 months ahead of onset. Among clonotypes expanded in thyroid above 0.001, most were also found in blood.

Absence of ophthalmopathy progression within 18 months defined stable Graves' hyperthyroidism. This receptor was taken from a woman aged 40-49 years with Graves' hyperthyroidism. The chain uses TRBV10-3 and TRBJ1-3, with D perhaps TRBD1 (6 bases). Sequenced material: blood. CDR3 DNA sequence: TGTGCCATCAGTAAACAGGGCTCTGGAAACACCATATATTTT. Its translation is CAISKQGSGNTIYF.